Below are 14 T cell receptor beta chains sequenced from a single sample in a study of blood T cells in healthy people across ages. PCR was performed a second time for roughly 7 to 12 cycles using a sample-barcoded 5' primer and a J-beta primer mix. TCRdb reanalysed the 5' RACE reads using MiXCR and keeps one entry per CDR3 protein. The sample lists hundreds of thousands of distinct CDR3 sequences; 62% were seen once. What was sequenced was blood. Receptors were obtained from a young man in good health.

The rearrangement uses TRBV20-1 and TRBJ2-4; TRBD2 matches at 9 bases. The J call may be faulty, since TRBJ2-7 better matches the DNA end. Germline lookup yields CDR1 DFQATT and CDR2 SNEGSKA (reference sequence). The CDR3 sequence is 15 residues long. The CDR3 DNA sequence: TGCAGTGCTAGAGATTGGGGACTAGCTACTTACGAGCAGTACTTC. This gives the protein CSARDWGLATYEQYF.

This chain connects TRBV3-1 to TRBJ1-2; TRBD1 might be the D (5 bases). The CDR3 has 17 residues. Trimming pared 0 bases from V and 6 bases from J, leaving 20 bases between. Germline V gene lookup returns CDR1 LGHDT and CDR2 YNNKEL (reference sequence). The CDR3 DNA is TGTGCCAGCAGCCAAGATCCTGGCCCCCAGGGCCTCCATGGCTACACCTTC. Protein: CASSQDPGPQGLHGYTF. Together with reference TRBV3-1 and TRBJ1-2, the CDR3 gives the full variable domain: DTAVSQTPKYLVTQMGNDKSIKCEQNLGHDTMYWYKQDSKKFLKIMFSYNNKELIINETVPNRFSPKSPDKAHLNLHINSLELGDSAVYFCASSQDPGPQGLHGYTFGSGTRLTVV.

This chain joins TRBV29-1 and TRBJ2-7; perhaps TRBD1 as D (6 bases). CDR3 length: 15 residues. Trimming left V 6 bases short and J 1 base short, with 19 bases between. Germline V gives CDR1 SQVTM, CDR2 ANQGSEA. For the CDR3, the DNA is TGCAGCGTCCGTGGGACCCTTAGGGGGTCCTACGAGCAGTACTTC. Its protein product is CSVRGTLRGSYEQYF.

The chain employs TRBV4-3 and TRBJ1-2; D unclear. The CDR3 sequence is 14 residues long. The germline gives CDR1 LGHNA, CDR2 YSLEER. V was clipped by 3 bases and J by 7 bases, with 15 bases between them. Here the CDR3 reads CASSQRQAAVGYTF. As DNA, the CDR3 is TGCGCCAGCAGCCAGCGACAAGCCGCTGTTGGCTACACCTTC.

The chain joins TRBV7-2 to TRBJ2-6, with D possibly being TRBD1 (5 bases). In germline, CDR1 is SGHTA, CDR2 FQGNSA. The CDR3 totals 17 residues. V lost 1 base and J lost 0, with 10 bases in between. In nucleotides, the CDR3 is TGTGCCAGCAGCTTAGGACAGTTTAGCTCTGGGGCCAACGTCCTGACTTTC. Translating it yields CASSLGQFSSGANVLTF.

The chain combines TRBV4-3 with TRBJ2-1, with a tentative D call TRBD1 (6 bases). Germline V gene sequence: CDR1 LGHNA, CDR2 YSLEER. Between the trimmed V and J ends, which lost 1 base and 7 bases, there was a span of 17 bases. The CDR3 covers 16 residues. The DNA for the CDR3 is TGCGCCAGCAGCCAAGGACCACAGGGAGAATCGAATGAGCAGTTCTTC. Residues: CASSQGPQGESNEQFF.

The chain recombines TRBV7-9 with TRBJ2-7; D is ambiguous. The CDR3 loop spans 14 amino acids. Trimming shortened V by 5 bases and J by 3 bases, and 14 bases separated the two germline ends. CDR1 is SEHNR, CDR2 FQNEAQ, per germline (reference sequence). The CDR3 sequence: CASSPRTSYYEQYF. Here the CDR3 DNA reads TGTGCCAGCAGCCCGAGGACGAGCTACTACGAGCAGTACTTC.

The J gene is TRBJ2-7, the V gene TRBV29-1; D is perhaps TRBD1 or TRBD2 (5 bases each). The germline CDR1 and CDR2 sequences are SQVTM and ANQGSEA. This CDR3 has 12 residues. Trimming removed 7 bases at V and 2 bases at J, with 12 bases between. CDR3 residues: CSGTGPAYEQYF. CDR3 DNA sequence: TGCAGCGGGACGGGACCAGCCTACGAGCAGTACTTC.

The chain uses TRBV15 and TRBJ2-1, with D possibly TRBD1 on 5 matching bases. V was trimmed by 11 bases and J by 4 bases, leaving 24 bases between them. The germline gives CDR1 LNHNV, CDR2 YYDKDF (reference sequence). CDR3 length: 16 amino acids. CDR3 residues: CALPWVVQGWYNEQFF. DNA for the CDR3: TGTGCCCTCCCCTGGGTTGTGCAGGGTTGGTACAATGAGCAGTTCTTC.

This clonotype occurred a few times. This chain's CDR3 is CASSQGQGPDRFYGYTF. The CDR3 nucleotides are TGCGCCAGCAGCCAGGGCCAGGGACCTGACAGGTTCTATGGCTACACCTTC. This chain links TRBV4-3 with TRBJ1-2; the D gene is possibly TRBD1 (6 bases). V was trimmed by 3 bases and J by 4 bases, leaving 21 bases between them. This CDR3 is built from 17 residues. Germline assignment: CDR1 LGHNA and CDR2 YSLEER.

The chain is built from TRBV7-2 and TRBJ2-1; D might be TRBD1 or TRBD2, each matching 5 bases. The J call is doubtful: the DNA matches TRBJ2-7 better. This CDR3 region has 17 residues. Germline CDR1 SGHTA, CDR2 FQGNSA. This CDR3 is CASSLALAGRESLEQYF. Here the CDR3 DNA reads TGTGCCAGCAGCTTAGCCCTCGCGGGCAGGGAGTCTCTCGAGCAGTACTTC.

The CDR3 DNA is TGCAGCGTTGTGAGGCAGGGAAGCGACGAGCAGTACTTC. This gives the protein CSVVRQGSDEQYF. V is TRBV29-1 and J is TRBJ2-5; possibly TRBD1 for D (5 bases). The end of the DNA is better explained by TRBJ2-7, so the J call may be wrong. The CDR3 is 13 amino acids. In germline, CDR1 is SQVTM, CDR2 ANQGSEA.

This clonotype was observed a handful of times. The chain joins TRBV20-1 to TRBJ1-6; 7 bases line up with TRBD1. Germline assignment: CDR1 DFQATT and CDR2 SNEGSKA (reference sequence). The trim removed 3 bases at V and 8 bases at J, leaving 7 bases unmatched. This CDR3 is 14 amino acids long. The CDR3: CSARGGQADSPLHF. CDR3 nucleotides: TGCAGTGCTAGGGGAGGACAGGCAGATTCACCCCTCCACTTT.

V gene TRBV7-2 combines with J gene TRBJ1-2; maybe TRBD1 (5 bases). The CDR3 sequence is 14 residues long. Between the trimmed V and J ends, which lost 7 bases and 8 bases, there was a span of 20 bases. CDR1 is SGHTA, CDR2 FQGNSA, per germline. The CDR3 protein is CASNPDSRPGGYTF. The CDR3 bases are TGTGCCAGCAACCCAGACAGTCGACCGGGGGGCTACACCTTC.